The 18 T cell receptor beta chains listed next were all sequenced from one sample in a study of T cell responses to AZD1222 COVID-19 vaccine. Only in-frame clones appear in the TCRdb table, and some are missing; sequencing was by immunoSEQ multiplex PCR. The table includes some 130,000 clones, roughly 91% detected once. Sequenced here: peripheral blood, sampled on day 0 of AZD1222 vaccination. The receptors derive from an adult in good health.

The V and J genes are TRBV6-6 and TRBJ2-7, with D unclear. Trimming shortened V by 0 bases and J by 2 bases, and 5 bases separated the two germline ends. This CDR3 has 13 amino acids. The germline gives CDR1 MNHNY, CDR2 SVGAGI (reference sequence). The chain's CDR3 is CASSYSGAYEQYF. The CDR3 nucleotides are TGTGCCAGCAGTTACTCTGGGGCCTACGAGCAGTACTTC.

The CDR3 nucleotides are TGCGCCAGCAGCTTGGCCTCGACAGGGGGGCAAGAGACCCAGTACTTC. Protein product: CASSLASTGGQETQYF. The genes are TRBV5-1 and TRBJ2-5; 9 bases are shared with TRBD1. Germline CDR1 reads SGHRS; CDR2 reads YFSETQ. The J segment lost 2 bases and the V segment lost 0 bases, leaving 5 bases of the junction unmatched. The CDR3 has 16 residues.

This chain uses TRBV9 with TRBJ1-6; maybe TRBD1 (6 bases). CDR1 SGDLS and CDR2 YYNGEE come from the germline V gene. The CDR3 consists of 17 residues. V lost 0 bases and J 9 bases, leaving 19 bases between the germline ends. Here the CDR3 DNA reads TGTGCCAGCAGCGTAGTTTCGGGGGCCGAGGGAGGTTCACCCCTCCACTTT. Amino acid sequence: CASSVVSGAEGGSPLHF.

The gene calls are TRBV7-9 and TRBJ2-3, with 8 bases lining up with TRBD2. There are 15 residues in the CDR3. V lost 6 bases, J lost 5 bases, and 10 bases stayed unmatched. In germline, CDR1 is SEHNR, CDR2 FQNEAQ (reference sequence). Here the CDR3 reads CASSGAAGVGDTQYF. In DNA form, the CDR3 reads TGTGCCAGCAGTGGAGCAGCGGGAGTAGGAGATACGCAGTATTTT.

Concerning this clone itself: The junction differs from germline at one of its ends, possibly a read error. The V gene is TRBV6-5, the J gene TRBJ1-1; no clear D gene. Germline assignment: CDR1 MNHEY and CDR2 SVGAGI. The CDR3 extends over 11 amino acids. This chain's CDR3 is CASKKETGAFF. CDR3 DNA sequence: TGTGCCAGCAAAAAAGAGACTGGAGCTTTCTTT.

The chain joins TRBV6-5 to TRBJ1-4; D unclear. Germline values: CDR1 MNHEY, CDR2 SVGAGI. Trimming cost V 2 bases and J 6 bases, with 7 bases left between them. This CDR3 is built from 13 residues. The CDR3 is CASSYRADEKLFF. The CDR3 DNA sequence: TGTGCCAGCAGTTACAGGGCAGATGAAAAACTGTTTTTT.

The J gene is TRBJ1-2, the V gene TRBV5-6; a possible D gene is TRBD1 (5 bases). The CDR3 spans 16 residues. The V end lost 5 bases, the J end lost 4 bases, and 21 bases lay between the germline ends. Germline-derived CDR1 and CDR2 are SGHDT and YYEEEE. DNA of the CDR3: TGTGCCAGCAGGTCCGGGTATGGTAGGGGACGCTATGGCTACACCTTC. It is translated as CASRSGYGRGRYGYTF.

The sample holds a few counts of this clone. The chain employs TRBV19 and TRBJ1-2; 7 bases are shared with TRBD1. This CDR3 has 14 residues. Germline V gene sequence: CDR1 LNHDA, CDR2 SQIVND (reference sequence). V lost 3 bases and J lost 1; bases outside the gene matches: 2. CDR3 amino acids: CASSISGGNYGYTF. The CDR3 nucleotides are TGTGCCAGTAGTATCTCAGGGGGTAACTATGGCTACACCTTC.

This clone was seen just once. This chain joins TRBV2 and TRBJ2-1; 13 nucleotides match TRBD2. V shed 7 bases, J shed 7 bases, and the junction held 4 bases outside the gene matches. The CDR3 is made up of 14 amino acids. Germline loops: CDR1 SNHLY, CDR2 FYNNEI. The CDR3 here is CASKLAGGPNEQFF. The CDR3 DNA is TGTGCCAGCAAACTAGCGGGAGGGCCGAATGAGCAGTTCTTC.

This chain connects TRBV7-2 to TRBJ2-1, with a possible D match to TRBD2 (6 bases). Trimming took off 0 bases at V and 3 bases at J, with 9 bases between the two ends. Germline CDR1 is SGHTA and CDR2 is FQGNSA. The CDR3 has 15 amino acids. The CDR3 region is CASSLASGNYNEQFF. The DNA for the CDR3 is TGTGCCAGCAGCTTAGCTAGCGGAAACTACAATGAGCAGTTCTTC.

This chain joins TRBV20-1 and TRBJ2-3; a possible D gene is TRBD2 (6 bases). Trimming removed 3 bases at V and 1 base at J, with 14 bases between. This CDR3 is 15 amino acids long. The germline gives CDR1 DFQATT, CDR2 SNEGSKA (reference sequence). In DNA form, the CDR3 reads TGCAGTGCTAGTGCCCTAGCGAAAGGCACAGATACGCAGTATTTT. Amino acid sequence: CSASALAKGTDTQYF.

This rearrangement joins TRBV7-9 to TRBJ2-7; TRBD1 might be the D (7 bases). The germline V gene has CDR1 SEHNR and CDR2 FQNEAQ (reference sequence). The CDR3 runs 14 residues. V shed 3 bases and J shed 9 bases, with 18 bases lying between them. CDR3 in amino acids: CASSFSDRVEGQYF. The DNA of the CDR3 is TGTGCCAGCAGCTTTAGCGACAGGGTGGAGGGGCAGTACTTC.

The chain carries TRBV6-4 and TRBJ2-1; 11 positions agree with TRBD2. The germline V gene has CDR1 MRHNA and CDR2 SNTAGT. With V trimmed by 6 bases and J by 8 bases, 6 bases remained unmatched. The CDR3 contains 14 residues. CDR3 in amino acids: CASRDTSGSYEQFF. CDR3 bases: TGTGCCAGCAGGGATACTAGCGGGAGCTATGAGCAGTTCTTC.

The chain is built from TRBV27 and TRBJ1-6; a possible D gene is TRBD1 (6 bases). Between the trimmed V and J ends, which lost 5 bases and 7 bases, there was a span of 18 bases. Germline V lookup: CDR1 MNHEY, CDR2 SMNVEV (reference sequence). The length of the CDR3 is 16 residues. The CDR3: CASSPSTGNWNSPLHF. In DNA, the CDR3 is TGTGCCAGCAGTCCCTCCACAGGGAATTGGAATTCACCCCTCCACTTT.

This clone was detected only once. V usage is TRBV7-2 and J usage is TRBJ1-2; 12 nucleotides line up with TRBD1. The CDR3 has 14 amino acids. V was pared by 8 bases and J by 4 bases, with 5 bases of the junction left unmatched. CDR1 and CDR2 (germline): SGHTA, FQGNSA. The CDR3 sequence: CASALGQGAYGYTF. CDR3 in DNA: TGTGCCAGCGCGCTGGGACAGGGGGCCTATGGCTACACCTTC.

The chain employs TRBV19 and TRBJ2-7; 8 bases are shared with TRBD2. The CDR3 covers 14 residues. The germline V gene encodes CDR1 LNHDA and CDR2 SQIVND (reference sequence). The trim removed 5 bases at V and 6 bases at J, leaving 9 bases unmatched. The CDR3, as DNA: TGTGCCAGTAGTTGGAGCGGGAGAGGGCGCGAGCAGTACTTC. Translation gives CASSWSGRGREQYF.

The chain is built from TRBV30 and TRBJ1-1; D remains ambiguous. Trimming took 2 bases from V and 1 from J, leaving 11 bases between them. Germline CDR1 and CDR2: GTSNPN and SVGIG (reference sequence). CDR3 length: 14 residues. The CDR3 here is CAWSTSLGNTEAFF. The CDR3 DNA reads TGTGCCTGGAGTACATCACTGGGGAACACTGAAGCTTTCTTT. The full variable domain, completed using reference TRBV30 and TRBJ1-1, is SQTIHQWPATLVQPVGSPLSLECTVEGTSNPNLYWYRQAAGRGLQLLFYSVGIGQISSEVPQNLSASRPQDRQFILSSKKLLLSDSGFYLCAWSTSLGNTEAFFGQGTRLTVV.

The rearrangement links TRBV2 to TRBJ1-2; no reliable D call. The CDR3 runs 13 residues. V shed 2 bases and J shed 3 bases, with 7 bases lying between them. CDR1 SNHLY and CDR2 FYNNEI come from the germline V gene. In nucleotides, the CDR3 is TGTGCCAGCAGTGAACGGGTTGACTATGGCTACACCTTC. This translates into CASSERVDYGYTF.